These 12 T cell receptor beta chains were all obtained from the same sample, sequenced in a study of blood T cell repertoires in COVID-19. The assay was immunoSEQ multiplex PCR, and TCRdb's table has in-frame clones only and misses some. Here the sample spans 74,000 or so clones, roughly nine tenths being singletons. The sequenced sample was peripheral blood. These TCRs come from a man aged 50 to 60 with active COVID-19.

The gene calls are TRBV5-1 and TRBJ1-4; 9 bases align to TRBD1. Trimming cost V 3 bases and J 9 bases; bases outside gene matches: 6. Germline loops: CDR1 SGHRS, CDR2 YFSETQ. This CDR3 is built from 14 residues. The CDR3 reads CASSSGTGSQKLFF. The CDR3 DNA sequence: TGCGCCAGCAGCTCCGGGACAGGGTCCCAAAAACTGTTTTTT. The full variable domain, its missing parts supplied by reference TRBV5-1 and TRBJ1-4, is KAGVTQTPRYLIKTRGQQVTLSCSPISGHRSVSWYQQTPGQGLQFLFEYFSETQRNKGNFPGRFSGRQFSNSRSEMNVSTLELGDSALYLCASSSGTGSQKLFFGSGTQLSVL.

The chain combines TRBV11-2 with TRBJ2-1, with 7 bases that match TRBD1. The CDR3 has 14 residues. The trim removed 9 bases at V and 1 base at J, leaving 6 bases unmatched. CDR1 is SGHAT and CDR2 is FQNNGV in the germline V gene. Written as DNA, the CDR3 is TGTGCCAGTAACAAGGGACAGTCCTACAATGAGCAGTTCTTC. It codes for CASNKGQSYNEQFF.

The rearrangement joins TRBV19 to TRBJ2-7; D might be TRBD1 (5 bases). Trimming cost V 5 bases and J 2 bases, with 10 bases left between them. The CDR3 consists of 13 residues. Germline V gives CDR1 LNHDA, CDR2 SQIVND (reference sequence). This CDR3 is CASSQGLAYEQYF. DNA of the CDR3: TGTGCCAGTAGTCAGGGCTTGGCCTACGAGCAGTACTTC.

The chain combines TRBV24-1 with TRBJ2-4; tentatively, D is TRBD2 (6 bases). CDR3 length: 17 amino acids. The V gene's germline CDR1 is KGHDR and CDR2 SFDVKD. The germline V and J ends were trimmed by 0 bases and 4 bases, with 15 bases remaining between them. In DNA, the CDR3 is TGTGCCACCAGTGATTTGTGGGGGGAGCTAGCAAAAAACATTCAGTACTTC. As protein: CATSDLWGELAKNIQYF.

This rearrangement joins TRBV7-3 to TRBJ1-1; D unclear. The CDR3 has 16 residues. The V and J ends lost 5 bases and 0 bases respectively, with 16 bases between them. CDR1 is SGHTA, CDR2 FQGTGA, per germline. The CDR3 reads CASSGGEQPMNTEAFF. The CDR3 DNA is TGTGCCAGCAGCGGAGGAGAACAGCCCATGAACACTGAAGCTTTCTTT.

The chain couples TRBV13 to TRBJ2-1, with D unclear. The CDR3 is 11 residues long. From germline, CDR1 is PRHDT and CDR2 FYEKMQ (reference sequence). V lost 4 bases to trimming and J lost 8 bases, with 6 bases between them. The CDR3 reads CASSSVDEQFF. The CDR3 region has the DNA TGTGCCAGCAGCTCGGTGGATGAGCAGTTCTTC.

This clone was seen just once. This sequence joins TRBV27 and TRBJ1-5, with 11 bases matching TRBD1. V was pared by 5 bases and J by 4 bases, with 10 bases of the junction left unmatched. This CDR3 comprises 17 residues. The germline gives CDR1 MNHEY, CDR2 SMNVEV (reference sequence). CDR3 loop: CASSRGQGASVNQPQHF. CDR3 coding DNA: TGTGCCAGCAGTCGAGGACAGGGGGCTAGCGTAAATCAGCCCCAGCATTTT.

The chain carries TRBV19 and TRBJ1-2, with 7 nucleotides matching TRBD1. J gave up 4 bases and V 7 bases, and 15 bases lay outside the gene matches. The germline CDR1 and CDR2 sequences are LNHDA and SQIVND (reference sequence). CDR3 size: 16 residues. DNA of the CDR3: TGTGCCAGTACTGCCCTGGGACAGCCCCCCGGCTATGGCTACACCTTC. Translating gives CASTALGQPPGYGYTF.

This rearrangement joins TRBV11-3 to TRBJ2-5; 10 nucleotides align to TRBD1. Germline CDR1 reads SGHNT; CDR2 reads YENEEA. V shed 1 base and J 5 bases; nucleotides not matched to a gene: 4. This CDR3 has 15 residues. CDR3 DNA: TGTGCCAGCAGCTTAGGACAGGGGGCGTGGGAGACCCAGTACTTC. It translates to CASSLGQGAWETQYF. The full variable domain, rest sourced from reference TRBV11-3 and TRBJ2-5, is EAGVVQSPRYKIIEKKQPVAFWCNPISGHNTLYWYLQNLGQGPELLIRYENEEAVDDSQLPKDRFSAERLKGVDSTLKIQPAELGDSAVYLCASSLGQGAWETQYFGPGTRLLVL.

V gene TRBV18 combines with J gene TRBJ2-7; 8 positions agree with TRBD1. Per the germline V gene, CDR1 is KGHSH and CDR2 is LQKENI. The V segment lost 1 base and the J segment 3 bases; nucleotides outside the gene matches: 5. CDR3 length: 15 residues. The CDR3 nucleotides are TGTGCCAGCTCACCACAAGTGGGGACAGGCTACGAGCAGTACTTC. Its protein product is CASSPQVGTGYEQYF. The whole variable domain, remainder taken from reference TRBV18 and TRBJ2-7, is NAGVMQNPRHLVRRRGQEARLRCSPMKGHSHVYWYRQLPEEGLKFMVYLQKENIIDESGMPKERFSAEFPKEGPSILRIQQVVRGDSAAYFCASSPQVGTGYEQYFGPGTRLTVT.

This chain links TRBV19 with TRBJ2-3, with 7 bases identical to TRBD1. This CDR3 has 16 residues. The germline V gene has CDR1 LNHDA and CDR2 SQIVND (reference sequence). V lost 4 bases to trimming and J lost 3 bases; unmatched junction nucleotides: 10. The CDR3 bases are TGTGCCAGTAGTAACTCGACAGGGTGGCGGACAGATACGCAGTATTTT. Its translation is CASSNSTGWRTDTQYF.

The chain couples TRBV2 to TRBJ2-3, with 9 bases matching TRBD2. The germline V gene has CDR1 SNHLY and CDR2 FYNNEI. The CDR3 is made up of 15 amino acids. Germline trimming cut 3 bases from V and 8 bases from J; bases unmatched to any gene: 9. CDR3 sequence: CASSESGGPPSTQYF. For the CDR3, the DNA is TGTGCCAGCAGTGAGAGCGGGGGGCCCCCATCTACGCAGTATTTT.